This T cell receptor beta chain was sequenced for a study of cytomegalovirus exposure and HLA in healthy donors (dated 2017 in TCRdb). Concerning the study at large: According to an earlier analysis of 550 to 750 of the donors, about 179 million T cells yielded 117 million unique TCR beta sequences and around 280 Gb of sequence data. About 300 gigabases of sequencing data and 70 million to 100 million unique TCR sequences were included in an early release covering roughly 600 HLA-typed donors. Of the roughly 400 genotyped donors, roughly 85% fell in the genetic ancestry cluster associated with self-reported Caucasian donors. The aim of the study was to test whether cataloging public T cell receptors could identify signatures of past pathogen exposure. Using immunosequencing, the study profiled T cell repertoires from 640 or so subjects and related those repertoires to cytomegalovirus serostatus. Besides the first cohort of more than 650 subjects, a separate validation cohort made up of over 100 different subjects was used. The study combined high-throughput TCR immunosequencing, statistical association of individual TCRs with disease status, and machine learning to predict cytomegalovirus infection status. To study patterns of TCR occurrence, a later analysis re-analyzed previously published TCR beta repertoires from around 670 donors and added high-resolution HLA genotyping. Rather than using new phenotypic data, the later analysis identified candidate immune exposures from TCR beta sequences and from how often those sequences occurred across donors. An earlier analysis of 587 of the donors applied high-throughput TCR beta sequencing to assess whether each TCR beta V gene segment acted as functional or pseudogenic. Alongside the repertoire data, information on donor age, sex, ethnicity and CMV serostatus was compiled. A later genetic analysis took genome-wide SNP genotypes for about 55% of the 666 donors and used that subset as a discovery cohort. All discovery cohort repertoires had been generated using a single sequencing platform. Both class I and class II loci were covered by HLA typing, at four-digit resolution. The number of typed donors differed by locus: about 629-640 for A, B, C, DRB1 and DQB1; about 520 for DQA1; over 600 for DPA1; and roughly 450 for DPB1. Five DR-DQ haplotypes were treated as single units for association and clustering because of strong linkage in the cohort. Among 300 to 500 genotyped donors of the cohort, an average of about 220,000 unique TCR beta nucleotide sequences was sequenced per donor, of which 15% to 20% were non-productive.

The paper's findings and limits, for the study overall: CMV serostatus was the only immune exposure information available for the cohort. Correlated functional status among segregating V segments might reflect linkage disequilibrium, but an unknown experimental factor could not be ruled out. A later analysis found that HLA-associated TCR beta chains were more clonally expanded and had lower generation probabilities than equally common non-associated chains. According to a later analysis, most CMV-associated TCR beta chains appeared to be HLA-restricted, and the HLA associations seemed to be driven largely by CMV exposure. The authors suggested that the approach could potentially be extended to other disease states and immunological phenotypes. Only TCR beta chains were sequenced in this cohort, and the absence of alpha or paired-chain data limited detectable features. Specific HLA alleles were associated with more than 15,000 TCR beta sequences at a false discovery rate of 0.05 in a later analysis. Roughly uniform sequencing depth across donors was assumed in presence/absence analyses, although this assumption may not hold. About 17 rarely observed V segments, including chromosome 9 orphons, were excluded from the earlier analysis of about 610 of the donors because counts were too low. When HLA alleles, especially DR and DQ, strongly co-occurred, TCR associations were difficult to assign to individual alleles. In vitro tests confirmed that a few of the cytomegalovirus-associated TCR beta chains recognize cytomegalovirus antigens. Most TCR sequences were observed very rarely across donors, whereas some public TCRs were present in many individuals. Some IMGT-functional V segments, including TRBV6-2 and TRBV6-3, could not be told apart with the 87-base-pair reads, so those segments were excluded. An earlier analysis of around 540 of the donors showed that most TCR beta V segments appeared in productive rearrangements either about 90% or about 30% of the time, which broadly matched IMGT annotations. A later genetic analysis associated a missense DCLRE1C variant with V-gene and J-gene trimming of TCR beta chains, and an independent cohort replicated the association. Because HLA typing was missing for some donors at each locus, association tests included only the typed subset. A further reported finding was that TCR beta sequences accurately predicted the HLA-A and HLA-B alleles for most subjects in the first cohort. In a later analysis, TCR association rates were found to vary across HLA loci, with the most associated TCRs seen for DRB1 alleles and the fewest for HLA-C alleles. Compared with the roughly 700-donor mean, donors in an Asian-associated ancestry cluster had fewer N-insertions in productive TCRs, according to a later genetic analysis. A total of fewer than 200 TCR beta chains were listed by the study as associated with cytomegalovirus. A cluster of highly shared sequence variants was judged likely to be a technical artifact of the sequencing pipeline. Several of the top co-occurrence clusters appeared to be linked to parvovirus B19, influenza, CMV and Epstein-Barr virus, according to a later analysis. The classifier was reported to diagnose cytomegalovirus status with high specificity and sensitivity in both the original and validation cohorts.

The cohort consisted of some 730 healthy bone marrow donors. At the time of sampling, all cohort members were nominally healthy, though unrecorded immune exposures were likely present. The donor was CMV seronegative and belonged to the group of around 350 seronegative cohort members. A peripheral blood sample was collected from each donor, and TCR beta sequencing was performed on peripheral blood mononuclear cells. The Qiagen DNeasy Blood Extraction Kit was used to extract genomic DNA from the blood cell samples. As for this clone: The clone's antigen remains unknown. No much larger clonotype is one base removed from it; base qualities were not supplied.

The library came from the immunoSEQ multiplex PCR assay. A mixture of 60 forward primers for TCR Vbeta segments and 13 reverse primers for TCR Jbeta segments was used in the multiplex PCR. A multiplex PCR assay on genomic DNA amplified the CDR3 region of rearranged TCR beta genes. The amplified TCR beta libraries were sequenced on the Illumina HiSeq System as 87-base-pair reads. As for the authors' bioinformatics: Across the 600 to 700 repertoires, a later analysis counted some 81 million unique TCR beta chains, about 10 million of which were shared by at least two donors. Raw reads were error-corrected and collapsed into unique sequences by a nearest-neighbor algorithm in which closely related sequences were merged to remove PCR and sequencing errors. V, D and J gene segments were assigned by aligning CDR3 sequences to IMGT reference sequences. For a sequence to be retained, at least a six-nucleotide match to both a V gene segment and a J gene segment was required. Rearrangements were classified as productive when the CDR3 lacked stop codons and remained in frame with V and J, and all other rearrangements were classified as non-productive. CDR3 was defined according to IMGT convention as the region running from the second conserved V-encoded cysteine to the conserved J-encoded phenylalanine. In an earlier analysis of more than 550 of the donors, sequences lacking an unambiguous match to a single V gene segment were excluded. In an earlier analysis of roughly 600 of the donors, a V segment was called functional when productive rearrangements were above 56.7%, and segregating when the standard deviation between donors exceeded 5%. A statistical classification framework was built for diagnosing cytomegalovirus status from the catalog of TCR beta chain sequences. V and J gene assignment, in a later analysis, came from comparing TCR nucleotide sequences with IMGT/GENE-DB human TR gene sequences. A later analysis assigned CDR3 sequences and most-parsimonious VDJ recombination scenarios with the TCRdist pipeline. In a later analysis, every TCR beta chain was defined by the combination of its CDR3 amino acid sequence and its V-gene family, and reads without a unique V-gene family were dropped. As a way to deal with suspected cross-contamination and a sequencing artifact, a later analysis dropped approximately 570 nucleotide sequences that were highly shared and had low generation probability. A later analysis calculated a clonal expansion index for each public chain from normalized within-repertoire ranks of inferred template counts. In a later analysis, generation probabilities were computed using a VDJ recombination model fitted to out-of-frame rearrangements, and the results were checked against IGoR. In a later analysis, TCR-TCR, TCR-HLA and TCR-CMV co-occurrence was scored with hypergeometric tests, and a repertoire-size bias correction was applied to TCR pairs. A later analysis estimated false discovery rates by permuting HLA or CMV assignments 20 times. In a later analysis, co-occurring TCRs were grouped using DBSCAN, with TCRdist sequence similarity added in when clustering inside HLA-allele-positive subsets. Repertoires with fewer than 30,000 or more than 120,000 public chains, plus five repertoires with anomalous nucleotide sharing, were excluded from co-occurrence clustering. This immuneACCESS table, as held by TCRdb, lists in-frame sequences with V and J called but not all clones. Of the missing ones, under half trace to an unresolved V gene in checked studies; the others have no known cause. Clone size and V and J calls were adopted from that table, with D and trimming inferred from the DNA. The sample data list 140,000 to 150,000 clones, and roughly 10% of these were observed just once. Clones ranked in the top ten supply 1.8% of the sample.

From the cysteine up to the phenylalanine, the CDR3 has a length of 12 residues. Just CDR3 DNA is preserved here, 36 bases in frame from base 1. Deletion took 8 bases off V and 3 bases off J, with a span of 13 bases between the germline ends. CDR1 and CDR2 are drawn from the germline V gene (reference sequence): GTSNPN, SVGIG. Input material: PBMCs. The rearranged chain carries TRBV30 and TRBJ1-2; the D gene cannot be named for sure. This clonotype was obtained from a man aged 45 to 65 in good health and CMV-seronegative. The encoded CDR3 is CAQHPEDYGYTF. The DNA sequence is TGTGCCCAACATCCAGAAGACTATGGCTACACCTTC.